This T cell receptor beta chain was sequenced for a study of CD8+CD57+ T cells in acquired aplastic anemia. Turning to the study itself: Sorted CD4+ and CD8+ cells yielded DNA averaging approximately 3.5 ug.

Selection for sequencing was limited to patients who had shown CD8+CD57+ cell expansion by flow cytometry. Genomic DNA, the template, was used for profiling of the TCR beta VDJ and CDR3. TCRdb re-called the reads through MiXCR, storing one row per CDR3 protein. The sample records 150,000 or so distinct CDR3 sequences, roughly 54% being singletons. The CDR3 runs to 14 residues. Trimming took off 5 bases at V and 4 bases at J, with 14 bases between the two ends. CDR1 is LNHDA, CDR2 SQIVND, per germline (reference sequence). The sequenced material came from sorted CD4+, CD8+, or CD8+CD57+ T cells (not recorded which) from PBMCs. The source of this sequence is a human donor with aplastic anemia. The chain uses TRBV19 and TRBJ2-5; tentative D call: TRBD1 (5 bases). The CDR3 spells CASSVQGEVETQYF. DNA for the CDR3: TGTGCCAGTAGTGTTCAGGGTGAGGTAGAGACCCAGTACTTC.